This T cell receptor beta chain was observed in a study of T cell repertoires in cytomegalovirus infection. A few counts support this clonotype. Its antigen remains unknown. From germline, CDR1 is SGHVS and CDR2 FQNEAQ. The CDR3 sequence is 15 residues long. V was clipped by 4 bases and J by 5 bases, with 16 bases between them. TCRdb reanalysed the reads using MiXCR and keeps one entry per CDR3 protein. The data contain a few hundred thousand distinct CDR3 sequences, under 45% of them seen just once; the ten biggest clones take up 40% to 60%. The chain combines TRBV7-8 with TRBJ2-3; D gene unclear. This receptor was obtained from a human donor in good health (CMV status not recorded). Some clones in this sample may be carry-over from other donors' samples. The sequences come from cultured PBMCs, collected from culture after CMV antigen stimulation. The CDR3 loop is CASSSGQAEEDTQYF. In nucleotides, the CDR3 is TGTGCCAGCAGCTCCGGGCAAGCCGAGGAAGATACGCAGTATTTT.